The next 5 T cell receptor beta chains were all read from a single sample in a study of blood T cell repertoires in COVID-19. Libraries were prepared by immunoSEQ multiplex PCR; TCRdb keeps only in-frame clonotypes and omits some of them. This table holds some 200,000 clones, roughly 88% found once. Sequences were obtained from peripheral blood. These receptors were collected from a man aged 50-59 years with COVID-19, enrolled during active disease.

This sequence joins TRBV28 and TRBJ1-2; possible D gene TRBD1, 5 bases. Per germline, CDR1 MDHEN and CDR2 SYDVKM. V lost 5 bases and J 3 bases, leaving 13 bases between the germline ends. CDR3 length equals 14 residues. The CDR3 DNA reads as TGTGCCAGCAGTCAGGGAGGGGTGGACTATGGCTACACCTTC. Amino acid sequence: CASSQGGVDYGYTF.

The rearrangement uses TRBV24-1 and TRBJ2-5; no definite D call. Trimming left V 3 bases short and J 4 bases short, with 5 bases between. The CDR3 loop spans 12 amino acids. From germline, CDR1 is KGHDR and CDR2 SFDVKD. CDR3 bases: TGTGCCACCAGTGATACAACAGAGACCCAGTACTTC. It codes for CATSDTTETQYF.

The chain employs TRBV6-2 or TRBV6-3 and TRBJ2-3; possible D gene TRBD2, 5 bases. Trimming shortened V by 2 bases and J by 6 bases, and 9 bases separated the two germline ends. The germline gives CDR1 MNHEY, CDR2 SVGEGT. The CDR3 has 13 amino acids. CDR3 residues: CASSYDERDTQYF. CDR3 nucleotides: TGTGCCAGCAGTTACGACGAGCGGGATACGCAGTATTTT.

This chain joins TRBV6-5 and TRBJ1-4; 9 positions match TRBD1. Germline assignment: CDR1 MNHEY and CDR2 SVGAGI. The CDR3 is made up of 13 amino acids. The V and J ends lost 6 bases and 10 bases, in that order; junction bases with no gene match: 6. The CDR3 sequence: CASSRDREGKLFF. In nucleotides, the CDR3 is TGTGCCAGCAGCCGGGACAGGGAAGGAAAACTGTTTTTT.

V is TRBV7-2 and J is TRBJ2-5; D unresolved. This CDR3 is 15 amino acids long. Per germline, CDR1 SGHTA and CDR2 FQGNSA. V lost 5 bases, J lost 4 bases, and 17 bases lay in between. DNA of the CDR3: TGTGCCAGCAGCCCGCAGTCAGGTAATGGAGAGACCCAGTACTTC. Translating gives CASSPQSGNGETQYF.